This is a list of T cell receptor beta chains from one sample in a study of CD8 T cells in Susac syndrome. TCRdb re-analysed the immunoSEQ multiplex PCR reads in MiXCR, keeping a single row per CDR3 protein. Of fewer than 95,000 distinct CDR3 sequences listed, approximately 96% are singletons. The source material was CD8+ T cells from PBMCs. These receptors were collected from a human donor with Susac syndrome. CDR3s include the opening cysteine and the closing phenylalanine or tryptophan. Fields, in order: J gene, V gene, CDR3 protein.

TRBJ1-2 | TRBV9 | CASSVGAADGYTF
TRBJ2-7 | TRBV29-1 | CSVEAGGTYEQYF
TRBJ2-3 | TRBV24-1 | CATGGSFTDTQYF
TRBJ2-1 | TRBV3-1 | CASSQEMTSVQNEQFF
TRBJ2-5 | TRBV20-1 | CSARGPGDQETQYF
TRBJ1-3 | TRBV5-4 | CASSLGQTPGNTIYF
TRBJ1-4 | TRBV20-1 | CSVAGANEKLFF
TRBJ2-7 | TRBV30 | CAWSRSYEQYF
TRBJ2-7 | TRBV12-3/TRBV12-4 | CASSLEGTLDYEQYF
TRBJ2-1 | TRBV7-9 | CASSPGTSGVLGF
TRBJ2-3 | TRBV24-1 | CATASLAGPDTQYF
TRBJ2-1 | TRBV12-3/TRBV12-4 | CASSLSVNEQFF
TRBJ2-3 | TRBV19 | CASSIRGLAGALGDTQYF
TRBJ1-5 | TRBV5-1 | CASSFTGTGSGNQPQHF
TRBJ1-1 | TRBV6-2/TRBV6-3 | CAARKGLMNTEAFF
TRBJ1-2 | TRBV9 | CASSVGGADGYTF
TRBJ2-1 | TRBV30 | CAWKTRGAGRNEQFF
TRBJ1-1 | TRBV24-1 | CATSQGPTNTEAFF
TRBJ2-1 | TRBV13 | CASSLATLPYNEQFF
TRBJ2-1 | TRBV7-8 | CASSFRVDEQFF
TRBJ2-1 | TRBV20-1 | CSARSGGSYNEQFF
TRBJ2-1 | TRBV11-2 | CASGIQGYNDEQFF